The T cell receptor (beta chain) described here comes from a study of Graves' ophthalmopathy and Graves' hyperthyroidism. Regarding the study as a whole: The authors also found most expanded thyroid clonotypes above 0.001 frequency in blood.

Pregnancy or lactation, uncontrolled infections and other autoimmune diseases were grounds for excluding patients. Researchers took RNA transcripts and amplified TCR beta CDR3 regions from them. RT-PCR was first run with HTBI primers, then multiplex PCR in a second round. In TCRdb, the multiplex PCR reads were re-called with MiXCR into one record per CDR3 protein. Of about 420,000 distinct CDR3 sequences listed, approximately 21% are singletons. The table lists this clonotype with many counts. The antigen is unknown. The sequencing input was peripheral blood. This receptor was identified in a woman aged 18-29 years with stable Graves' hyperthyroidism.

Written as DNA, the CDR3 is TGTGCCAGCAGCTTACGTCTCAACTATGGCTACACCTTC. It specifies CASSLRLNYGYTF. This sequence joins TRBV7-9 and TRBJ1-2; D not certain. V lost 2 bases and J lost 2, with 6 bases in between. CDR1 and CDR2 (germline): SEHNR, FQNEAQ (reference sequence). The CDR3 is made up of 13 amino acids.